Below are 27 T cell receptor beta chains sequenced from a single sample in a study of blood T cell repertoires in COVID-19. TCRdb keeps only in-frame clones here, not all; method: immunoSEQ multiplex PCR. Of about 330,000 clones in the sample, about 85% are singletons; the top ten hold under 6.5%. Sequencing was performed on PBMCs or T cells enriched from blood (not recorded which). The receptors stem from a woman aged 30 to 39 who had recovered from COVID-19.

This clone has only a few counts. This chain links TRBV7-2 with TRBJ1-2, with D tentatively TRBD1 (5 bases). The CDR3 has 14 residues. The V gene lost 1 base and the J gene lost 3 bases, with 9 bases spanning the gap. Germline V gene lookup returns CDR1 SGHTA and CDR2 FQGNSA. CDR3 loop: CASSLGGVDYGYTF. The CDR3 DNA reads TGTGCCAGCAGCTTAGGGGGCGTCGACTATGGCTACACCTTC.

The rearrangement links TRBV3-1 (or the pseudogene TRBV3-2) to TRBJ1-3; no clear D. The CDR3 is made up of 11 amino acids. Trimming removed 8 bases from V and 3 bases from J, with 5 bases in between. Germline loops: CDR1 LGHDT, CDR2 YNNKEL (reference sequence). DNA of the CDR3: TGTGCCAGCCGGGATGGAAACACCATATATTTT. Its translation: CASRDGNTIYF.

V and J are TRBV6-5 and TRBJ2-4, with D tentatively TRBD1 (6 bases). Germline loops: CDR1 MNHEY, CDR2 SVGAGI. The ends were cut back, 3 bases at V and 11 bases at J, with 14 bases in the middle. This CDR3 contains 13 residues. The CDR3 nucleotides are TGTGCCAGCAGTTATTCCGGGACAACGGTTCAGTACTTC. It is translated as CASSYSGTTVQYF.

This clone is a singleton in its sample. V and J are TRBV6-5 and TRBJ1-2; the match to TRBD1 covers 7 bases. Germline lookup yields CDR1 MNHEY and CDR2 SVGAGI. The CDR3 has 13 amino acids. The V segment lost 4 bases and the J segment 4 bases; nucleotides outside the gene matches: 3. CDR3 nucleotide sequence: TGTGCCAGCAGTTCGGGACAGAGCTATGGCTACACCTTC. Protein sequence: CASSSGQSYGYTF.

The rearrangement joins TRBV7-3 to TRBJ2-1; D call uncertain. The germline V gene encodes CDR1 SGHTA and CDR2 FQGTGA. The ends were cut back, 0 bases at V and 2 bases at J, with 8 bases in the middle. This CDR3 is 15 amino acids long. The CDR3 sequence is CASSLTRVAYNEQFF. Written as DNA, the CDR3 is TGTGCCAGCAGCTTAACTCGGGTGGCCTACAATGAGCAGTTCTTC.

The rearrangement joins TRBV7-2 to TRBJ2-1; TRBD2 matches 10 bases. The V segment lost 5 bases and the J segment 7 bases; nucleotides outside the gene matches: 11. The CDR3 sequence is 16 residues long. The germline CDR1 and CDR2 sequences are SGHTA and FQGNSA. CDR3 sequence reads: CASSQISGGSWNEQFF. CDR3 coding DNA: TGTGCCAGCAGCCAAATTAGCGGGGGGTCGTGGAATGAGCAGTTCTTC.

Of note for this clone: Sequence at one end of the junction differs from germline and may be a read error. V usage is TRBV5-1 and J usage is TRBJ1-1; perhaps TRBD1 as D (6 bases). CDR1 is SGHRS and CDR2 is YFSETQ in the germline V gene. The CDR3 spans 12 residues. CDR3 nucleotides: TGCGCCAGCAGCCCGAACCTACGACAGGCAGCCTTT. This encodes CASSPNLRQAAF.

This clone was seen a few times. The chain recombines TRBV7-6 with TRBJ2-7; D gene unclear. CDR3 length: 13 amino acids. V was cut by 1 base and J by 1 base, with 5 bases left in between. The germline V gene has CDR1 SGHVS and CDR2 FNYEAQ. CDR3 in DNA: TGTGCCAGCAGCTTAGGAGAATCCTACGAGCAGTACTTC. Translating it yields CASSLGESYEQYF.

The J gene is TRBJ1-2, the V gene TRBV5-4; D gene ambiguous. This CDR3 is built from 15 residues. Per the germline V gene, CDR1 is SGHNT and CDR2 is YYREEE (reference sequence). With 0 bases removed from V and 3 bases from J, the gap between germline ends came to 12 bases. CDR3 sequence (DNA): TGTGCCAGCAGCTTGGGGACTAAATTGGACTATGGCTACACCTTC. Protein product: CASSLGTKLDYGYTF.

The chain carries TRBV29-1 and TRBJ1-1, with D possibly matching TRBD1 (6 bases). The CDR3 is made up of 11 amino acids. V dropped 0 bases and J dropped 10 bases, with 9 bases sitting between them. The germline V gene encodes CDR1 SQVTM and CDR2 ANQGSEA. The CDR3 nucleotides read TGCAGCGTTGAAGACTGGGGGCGAGCTTTCTTT. Its protein is CSVEDWGRAFF.

This clone was recorded once. The rearrangement uses TRBV5-6 and TRBJ1-6; D perhaps matches TRBD1 (6 bases). Trimming cost V 4 bases and J 9 bases, with 11 bases left between them. The germline gives CDR1 SGHDT, CDR2 YYEEEE. This CDR3 has 13 residues. The CDR3 DNA reads TGTGCCAGCAGCGATGACAGGACTTCACCCCTCCACTTT. Amino acid sequence: CASSDDRTSPLHF. Full variable domain (rest looked up from reference TRBV5-6 and TRBJ1-6): DAGVTQSPTHLIKTRGQQVTLRCSPKSGHDTVSWYQQALGQGPQFIFQYYEEEERQRGNFPDRFSGHQFPNYSSELNVNALLLGDSALYLCASSDDRTSPLHFGNGTRLTVT.

This chain connects TRBV7-6 to TRBJ2-1; 10 bases are shared with TRBD2. V was clipped by 2 bases and J by 3 bases; unmatched bases: 1. The CDR3 has 15 residues. Germline loops: CDR1 SGHVS, CDR2 FNYEAQ. CDR3 sequence (DNA): TGTGCCAGCAGCTTACTAGCGGGGGACTACAATGAGCAGTTCTTC. Protein sequence: CASSLLAGDYNEQFF.

V gene TRBV3-1 (or the pseudogene TRBV3-2) combines with J gene TRBJ1-2; D is uncertain. The CDR3 is made up of 15 amino acids. Looked up from germline, CDR1 is LGHDT and CDR2 is YNNKEL (reference sequence). Trimming took 1 base from V and 4 from J, leaving 13 bases between them. The CDR3 loop reads CASSQAPGPSYGYTF. CDR3 sequence (DNA): TGTGCCAGCAGCCAAGCCCCGGGTCCCAGCTATGGCTACACCTTC.

The gene calls are TRBV5-3 and TRBJ2-5; 10 positions agree with TRBD1. TRBV5-3 is known as an ORF, though its function is uncertain. This CDR3 has 15 residues. The trim removed 2 bases at V and 3 bases at J, leaving 4 bases unmatched. Here the CDR3 reads CARSFHGTGEETQYF. The CDR3 DNA is TGTGCCAGAAGCTTTCACGGGACAGGGGAAGAGACCCAGTACTTC.

V usage is TRBV12-3 or TRBV12-4 and J usage is TRBJ1-2; D is undetermined. Trimming removed 1 base at V and 7 bases at J, with 4 bases between. This CDR3 spans 11 amino acids. As DNA, the CDR3 is TGTGCCAGCAGTTTAGGCAGTGGCTACACCTTC. Translated, it gives CASSLGSGYTF.

The chain recombines TRBV28 with TRBJ1-4, with D perhaps TRBD1 (6 bases). CDR3 length: 14 residues. With 7 bases removed from V and 3 bases from J, the gap between germline ends came to 12 bases. In germline, CDR1 is MDHEN, CDR2 SYDVKM. Here the CDR3 DNA reads TGTGCCAGCACGCGAGGGGGAGCTAATGAAAAACTGTTTTTT. Translating gives CASTRGGANEKLFF.

This chain connects TRBV2 to TRBJ1-4, with a tentative D call TRBD1 (5 bases). Germline values: CDR1 SNHLY, CDR2 FYNNEI. The CDR3 has 13 amino acids. V dropped 0 bases and J dropped 10 bases, with 9 bases sitting between them. The CDR3 bases are TGTGCCAGCAGTGAAGCTCGGGGGGGAAAACTGTTTTTT. Amino acids: CASSEARGGKLFF.

A few counts support this clone. This sequence joins TRBV7-9 and TRBJ2-7; 13 bases map to TRBD2. From germline, CDR1 is SEHNR and CDR2 FQNEAQ (reference sequence). Unmatched junction bases numbered 2, after V lost 0 bases and J lost 0 bases. CDR3 length equals 17 residues. The CDR3 loop is CASSLALAGGTSYEQYF. DNA of the CDR3: TGTGCCAGCAGCTTAGCACTAGCGGGGGGGACCTCCTACGAGCAGTACTTC.

V usage is TRBV7-2 and J usage is TRBJ2-3, with a possible D match to TRBD2 (6 bases). Germline V CDR1 and CDR2: SGHTA, FQGNSA. The CDR3 sequence is 16 residues long. Trimming left V 5 bases short and J 7 bases short, with 22 bases between. CDR3 loop: CASSPGARTVKNTQYF. The CDR3 DNA reads TGTGCCAGCAGCCCGGGAGCTCGGACCGTAAAGAATACGCAGTATTTT.

The chain has TRBV11-2 and TRBJ2-2; 10 bases agree with TRBD1. With V trimmed by 5 bases and J by 5 bases, 8 bases remained unmatched. The CDR3 length is 16 residues. Germline loops: CDR1 SGHAT, CDR2 FQNNGV. The CDR3 DNA sequence: TGTGCCAGCAGCGCCCAGACAGGGGGCCGAACCGGGGAGCTGTTTTTT. It translates to CASSAQTGGRTGELFF.

The chain carries TRBV4-1 and TRBJ1-5, with 8 positions matching TRBD1. The V and J ends lost 2 bases and 7 bases, in that order; junction bases with no gene match: 4. The length of the CDR3 is 14 residues. Per the germline V gene, CDR1 is MGHRA and CDR2 is YSYEKL. The CDR3 reads CASSQQGAGQPQHF. In DNA form, the CDR3 reads TGCGCCAGCAGCCAACAGGGGGCGGGACAGCCCCAGCATTTT.

The V call is TRBV11-2, the J call TRBJ1-6; 9 bases map to TRBD1. The junction had 4 bases not matched to a gene; V was cut back by 4 bases and J by 9 bases. CDR3 length: 14 residues. Germline lookup yields CDR1 SGHAT and CDR2 FQNNGV. The DNA of the CDR3 is TGTGCCAGCAGCTACCGACAGGGGGTTTCACCCCTCCACTTT. As protein: CASSYRQGVSPLHF.

V usage is TRBV7-9 and J usage is TRBJ2-5, with TRBD1 identical over 7 bases. The CDR3 is 14 residues long. The trim removed 5 bases at V and 6 bases at J, leaving 9 bases unmatched. Germline assignment: CDR1 SEHNR and CDR2 FQNEAQ (reference sequence). The CDR3 bases are TGTGCCAGCAGCCCCCGGGACAGCGAAAAGACCCAGTACTTC. Amino acid sequence: CASSPRDSEKTQYF.

The CDR3 nucleotides are TGTGCCATCAGACTTACAGGGGATCGCTATGGCTACACCTTC. This codes for CAIRLTGDRYGYTF. The chain employs TRBV10-3 and TRBJ1-2; TRBD1 aligns across 7 bases. CDR1 is ENHRY, CDR2 SYGVKD, per germline. CDR3 length equals 14 residues. V lost 6 bases to trimming and J lost 4 bases; unmatched junction nucleotides: 8.

The genes are TRBV7-9 and TRBJ1-4; a weak D match, TRBD1 (6 bases). Trimming shortened V by 1 base and J by 7 bases, and 10 bases separated the two germline ends. The CDR3 has 14 amino acids. Germline V lookup: CDR1 SEHNR, CDR2 FQNEAQ (reference sequence). The CDR3 protein is CASSLGAGAEKLFF. The CDR3 bases are TGTGCCAGCAGCTTAGGGGCAGGGGCTGAAAAACTGTTTTTT.

V and J are TRBV3-1 (or the pseudogene TRBV3-2) and TRBJ1-2; a weak D match, TRBD1 (5 bases). The CDR3 consists of 15 residues. V was pared by 2 bases and J by 4 bases, with 14 bases between. Germline V lookup: CDR1 LGHDT, CDR2 YNNKEL (reference sequence). The CDR3 DNA sequence: TGTGCCAGCAGCCAACCGGGACTCACCACCTATGGCTACACCTTC. It codes for CASSQPGLTTYGYTF.

This chain uses TRBV9 with TRBJ2-1, with 9 bases that match TRBD1. V shed 5 bases, J shed 8 bases, and the junction held 11 bases outside the gene matches. Germline V gene lookup returns CDR1 SGDLS and CDR2 YYNGEE. This CDR3 contains 15 residues. This CDR3 is CASSHWDRVIDEQFF. The CDR3 DNA follows: TGTGCCAGCAGTCATTGGGACAGGGTTATCGATGAGCAGTTCTTC.